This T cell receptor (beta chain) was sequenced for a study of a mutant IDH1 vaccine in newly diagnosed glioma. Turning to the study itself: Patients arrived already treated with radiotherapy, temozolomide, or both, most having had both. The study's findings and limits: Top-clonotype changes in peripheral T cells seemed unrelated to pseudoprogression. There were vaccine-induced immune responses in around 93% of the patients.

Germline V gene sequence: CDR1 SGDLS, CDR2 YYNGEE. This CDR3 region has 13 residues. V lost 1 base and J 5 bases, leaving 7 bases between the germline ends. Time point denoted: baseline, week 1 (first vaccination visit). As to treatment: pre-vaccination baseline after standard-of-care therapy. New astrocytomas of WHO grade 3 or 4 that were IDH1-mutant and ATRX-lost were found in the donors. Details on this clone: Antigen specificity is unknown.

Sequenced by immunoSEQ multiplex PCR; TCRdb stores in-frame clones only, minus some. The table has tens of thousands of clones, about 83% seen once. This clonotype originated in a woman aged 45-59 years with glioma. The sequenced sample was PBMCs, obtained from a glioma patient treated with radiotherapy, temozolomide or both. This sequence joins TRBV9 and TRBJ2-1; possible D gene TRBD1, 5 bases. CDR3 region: CASSVRQHNEQFF. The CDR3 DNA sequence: TGTGCCAGCAGCGTACGACAGCACAATGAGCAGTTCTTC.